Listed below are T cell receptor beta chains from one sample, sequenced in a study of immune evolution from preneoplasia to lung adenocarcinoma. The table came from immunoSEQ multiplex PCR; TCRdb's copy has only in-frame clones and leaves some out. The sample has 7,500 to 9,500 clones, approximately 80% seen once. Material: FFPE minimally invasive lung adenocarcinoma tissue. These receptors came from a donor at least 70 years old with lung adenocarcinoma. Both conserved end residues are part of each CDR3. The order of the fields is J gene, D gene, clone size, V gene, CDR3 protein, CDR3 DNA. D genes are given only for firm matches. Clone size, where shown, is once, few, many, or a class for clones that have expanded.

TRBJ1-1 . once TRBV5-1 CASSLTGMNTEAFF TGCGCCAGCAGCCTGACAGGAATGAACACTGAAGCTTTCTTT
TRBJ1-5 . . TRBV30 CAWSDLDQPQHF TGTGCCTGGAGTGACCTCGATCAGCCCCAGCATTTT
TRBJ2-7 TRBD1 few TRBV14 CASSQGTGTYYEQYF TGTGCCAGCAGCCAAGGGACAGGGACTTACTACGAGCAGTACTTC
TRBJ2-3 . once TRBV11-1 CASSWQSTDTQYF TGTGCCAGCAGCTGGCAGAGCACAGATACGCAGTATTTT
TRBJ1-5 . . TRBV9 CASSPGAGSNQPQHF TGTGCCAGCAGCCCGGGGGCGGGTAGCAATCAGCCCCAGCATTTT
TRBJ2-1 . few TRBV6-1 CASSLERTEQFF TGTGCCAGCAGCCTGGAGAGGACGGAGCAGTTCTTC
TRBJ1-1 . . TRBV6-5 CASSRPSRTEAFF TGTGCCAGCAGTCGTCCGTCGCGCACTGAAGCTTTCTTT
TRBJ1-2 . . TRBV9 CASSVAIGQLNYGYTF TGTGCCAGCAGCGTAGCTATAGGACAGCTGAACTATGGCTACACCTTC
TRBJ2-7 TRBD2 . TRBV7-9 CASSFNLAGGEQYF TGTGCCAGCAGCTTTAATCTAGCGGGAGGCGAGCAGTACTTC
TRBJ2-7 . . TRBV18 CASSPELRAYEQYF TGTGCCAGCTCACCAGAACTTCGGGCCTACGAGCAGTACTTC
TRBJ1-5 . . TRBV19 CASRAGTRQPQHF TGTGCCAGTAGAGCCGGGACACGTCAGCCCCAGCATTTT
TRBJ2-5 . . TRBV20-1 CSARDKKTQYF TGCAGTGCTAGAGATAAAAAGACCCAGTACTTC
TRBJ2-2 TRBD2 . TRBV5-4 CASSLPGLAGQGGELFF TGTGCCAGCAGCCTTCCGGGACTAGCGGGACAGGGCGGGGAGCTGTTTTTT
TRBJ1-2 . . TRBV13 CASSLVSTQANYGYTF TGTGCCAGCAGCTTAGTCTCCACTCAAGCTAACTATGGCTACACCTTC
TRBJ1-1 TRBD1 . TRBV10-3 CAIKSGTGSTEAFF TGTGCCATCAAGTCCGGGACAGGAAGCACTGAAGCTTTCTTT
TRBJ2-3 . once TRBV30 CAWSVQSLGTDTQYF TGTGCCTGGAGTGTACAGTCCTTGGGCACAGATACGCAGTATTTT
TRBJ2-1 . . TRBV5-8 CASSLGGLAYNEQFF TGTGCCAGCAGCTTGGGCGGGCTAGCCTACAATGAGCAGTTCTTC
TRBJ1-2 . . TRBV14 CASSQSKHRGYTF TGTGCCAGCAGCCAAAGTAAACATCGCGGCTACACCTTC
TRBJ2-1 . . TRBV5-4 CASSLMGLAMGEQFF TGTGCCAGCAGCTTGATGGGACTGGCAATGGGTGAGCAGTTCTTC
TRBJ2-7 TRBD2 . TRBV28 CASSPPRIAGASRYEQYF TGTGCCAGCAGTCCTCCAAGAATAGCGGGAGCATCTAGGTACGAGCAGTACTTC
TRBJ2-1 . . TRBV11-3 CASSLGWPNEQFF TGTGCCAGCAGCTTAGGGTGGCCAAATGAGCAGTTCTTC
TRBJ2-3 TRBD2 . TRBV4-1 CASSQGNSGSSDTQYF TGCGCCAGCAGCCAAGGTAATAGCGGGAGTTCAGATACGCAGTATTTT
TRBJ1-3 . . TRBV19 CASSIPSTARGISGNTIYF TGTGCCAGTAGTATACCCAGCACTGCCCGGGGGATCTCTGGAAACACCATATATTTT
TRBJ2-1 . . TRBV20-1 CSALGNEQFF TGCAGTGCCCTGGGCAATGAGCAGTTCTTC
TRBJ2-1 TRBD2 . TRBV7-3 CASSPGLAGNNEQFF TGTGCCAGCAGCCCGGGACTAGCGGGAAACAATGAGCAGTTCTTC
TRBJ1-1 TRBD1 . TRBV11-2 CASSSGQTQPNTEAFF TGTGCCAGCAGCTCGGGACAGACTCAACCGAACACTGAAGCTTTCTTT
TRBJ1-2 TRBD1 large TRBV2 CASSPLTGIQNGYTF TGTGCCAGCAGTCCACTGACAGGGATACAGAATGGCTACACCTTC
TRBJ1-4 . . TRBV6-1 CASSGRVEKLFF TGTGCCAGCAGTGGCAGGGTTGAAAAACTGTTTTTT
TRBJ2-7 TRBD2 . TRBV27 CASSFREGYEQYF TGTGCCAGCAGTTTCCGGGAGGGGTACGAGCAGTACTTC
TRBJ2-5 . once TRBV5-1 CASSLAVDSLGLETQYF TGCGCCAGCAGCTTGGCCGTAGACAGCCTAGGTTTAGAGACCCAGTACTTC
TRBJ1-2 TRBD1 . TRBV2 CASGLDRGPYGYTF TGTGCCAGCGGACTGGACAGGGGGCCGTATGGCTACACCTTC
TRBJ1-2 TRBD1 once TRBV18 CASSPDRDYGYTF TGTGCCAGCTCACCCGACAGGGATTATGGCTACACCTTC
TRBJ2-1 TRBD2 . TRBV15 CATSRTSPYNEQFF TGTGCCACCAGCAGGACTAGCCCCTACAATGAGCAGTTCTTC
TRBJ2-7 . . TRBV6-6 CASSLLQSYEQYF TGTGCCAGCAGTCTACTACAGTCCTACGAGCAGTACTTC
TRBJ2-2 . . TRBV5-1 CASSSDTVGELFF TGCGCCAGCAGCTCTGACACAGTCGGGGAGCTGTTTTTT
TRBJ1-4 . once TRBV5-1 CASSLDTNEKLFF TGCGCCAGCAGCTTGGACACTAATGAAAAACTGTTTTTT
TRBJ1-1 . . TRBV6-1 CASRRDGWNTEAFF TGTGCCAGCAGGCGGGACGGATGGAACACTGAAGCTTTCTTT
TRBJ1-5 . medium-sized TRBV4-1 CASSQDHETLPNQPQHF TGCGCCAGCAGCCAAGATCATGAGACATTACCCAATCAGCCCCAGCATTTT
TRBJ2-4 . . TRBV28 CASTPLGSAKNIQYF TGTGCCAGCACCCCGTTGGGGTCCGCCAAAAACATTCAGTACTTC
TRBJ1-1 . . TRBV5-6 CASSTSYREGDTEAFF TGTGCCAGCAGCACTTCTTACAGGGAGGGGGACACTGAAGCTTTCTTT
TRBJ2-5 TRBD1 few TRBV28 CASSLGDSQETQYF TGTGCCAGCAGTTTAGGGGACAGCCAAGAGACCCAGTACTTC